This TCR beta chain is drawn from a study of response to subunit inactivated influenza vaccine. V gave up 1 base and J gave up 0 bases, with 7 bases separating them. The CDR3 covers 16 residues. Germline assignment: CDR1 KGHSH and CDR2 LQKENI. Study-wide points: Authors suggested that a seasonal influenza vaccination recruits few new T cells each time.

A word on this clonotype: Its antigen is as yet unknown.

MiXCR, run by TCRdb on the RT-PCR reads, gives a single entry per CDR3 protein. Of more than 250,000 distinct CDR3 sequences listed, 21% are singletons. The source is a man aged 50-75 years who received an inactivated influenza vaccine. V is TRBV18 and J is TRBJ2-6; D gene ambiguous. Sequenced material: PBMCs from blood, taken about 19 months after vaccination. Here the CDR3 reads CASSPLPFSGANVLTF. In DNA form, the CDR3 reads TGTGCCAGCTCACCACTTCCCTTCTCTGGGGCCAACGTCCTGACTTTC.